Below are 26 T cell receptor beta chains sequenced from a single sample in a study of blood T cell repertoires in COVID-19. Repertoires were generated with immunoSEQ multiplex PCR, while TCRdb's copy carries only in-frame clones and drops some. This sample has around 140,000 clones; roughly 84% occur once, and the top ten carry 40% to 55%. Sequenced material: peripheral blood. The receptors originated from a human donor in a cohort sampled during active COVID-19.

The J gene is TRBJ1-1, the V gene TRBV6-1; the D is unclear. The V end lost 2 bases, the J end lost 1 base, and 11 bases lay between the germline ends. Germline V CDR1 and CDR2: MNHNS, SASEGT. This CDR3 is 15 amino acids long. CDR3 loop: CASSEYRGGNTEAFF. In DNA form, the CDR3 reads TGTGCCAGCAGTGAATATCGGGGAGGGAACACTGAAGCTTTCTTT.

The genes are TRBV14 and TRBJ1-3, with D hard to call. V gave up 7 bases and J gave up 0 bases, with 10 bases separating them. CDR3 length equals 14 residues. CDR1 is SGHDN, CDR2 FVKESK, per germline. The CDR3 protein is CASNGLFSGNTIYF. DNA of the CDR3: TGTGCCAGCAACGGACTGTTCTCTGGAAACACCATATATTTT.

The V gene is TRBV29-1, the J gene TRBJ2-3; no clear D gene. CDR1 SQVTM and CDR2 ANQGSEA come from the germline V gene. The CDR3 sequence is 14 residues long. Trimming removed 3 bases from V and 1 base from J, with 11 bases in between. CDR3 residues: CSVDRVMGTDTQYF. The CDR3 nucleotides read TGCAGCGTTGACCGAGTAATGGGCACAGATACGCAGTATTTT.

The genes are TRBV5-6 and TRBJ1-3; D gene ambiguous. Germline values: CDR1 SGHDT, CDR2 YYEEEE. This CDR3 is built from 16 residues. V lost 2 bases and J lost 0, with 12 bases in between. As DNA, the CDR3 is TGTGCCAGCAGCTTCTCAGGCCAGAGCTCTGGAAACACCATATATTTT. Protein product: CASSFSGQSSGNTIYF.

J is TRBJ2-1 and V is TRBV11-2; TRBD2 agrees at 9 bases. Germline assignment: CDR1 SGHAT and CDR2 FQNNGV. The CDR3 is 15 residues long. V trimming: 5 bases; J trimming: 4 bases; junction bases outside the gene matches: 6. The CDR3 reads CASSQTSGLYNEQFF. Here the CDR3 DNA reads TGTGCCAGCAGCCAAACTAGCGGGCTTTACAATGAGCAGTTCTTC.

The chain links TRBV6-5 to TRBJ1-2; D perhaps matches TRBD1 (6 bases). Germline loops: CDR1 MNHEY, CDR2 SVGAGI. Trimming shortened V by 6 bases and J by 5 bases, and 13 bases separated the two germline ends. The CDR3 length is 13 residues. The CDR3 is CASSWGQGYGYTF. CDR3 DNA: TGTGCCAGCAGCTGGGGGCAGGGGTATGGCTACACCTTC.

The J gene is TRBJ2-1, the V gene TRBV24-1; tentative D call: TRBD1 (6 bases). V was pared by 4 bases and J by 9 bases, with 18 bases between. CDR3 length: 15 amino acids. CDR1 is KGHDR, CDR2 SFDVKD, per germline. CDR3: CATSDPTGLVGEQFF. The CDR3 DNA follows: TGTGCCACCAGTGACCCGACAGGCTTGGTGGGTGAGCAGTTCTTC.

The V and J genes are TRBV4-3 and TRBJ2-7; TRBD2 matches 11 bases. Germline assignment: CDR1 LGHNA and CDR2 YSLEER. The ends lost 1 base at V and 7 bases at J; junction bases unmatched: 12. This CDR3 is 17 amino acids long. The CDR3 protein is CASSQGGLAGGPTEQYV. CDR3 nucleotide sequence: TGCGCCAGCAGCCAAGGCGGGCTAGCGGGAGGTCCTACGGAGCAGTACGTC.

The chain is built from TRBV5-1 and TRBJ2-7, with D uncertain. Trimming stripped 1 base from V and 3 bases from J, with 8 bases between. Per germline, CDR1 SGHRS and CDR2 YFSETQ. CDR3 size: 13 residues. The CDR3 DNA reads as TGCGCCAGCAGCTTGCAATACAACTACGAGCAGTACTTC. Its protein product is CASSLQYNYEQYF.

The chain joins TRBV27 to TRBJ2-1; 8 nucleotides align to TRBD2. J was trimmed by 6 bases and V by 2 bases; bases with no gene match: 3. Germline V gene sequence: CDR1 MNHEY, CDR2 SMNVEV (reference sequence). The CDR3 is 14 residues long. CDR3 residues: CASSLREGVNEQFF. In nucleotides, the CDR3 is TGTGCCAGCAGTTTACGGGAGGGGGTCAATGAGCAGTTCTTC.

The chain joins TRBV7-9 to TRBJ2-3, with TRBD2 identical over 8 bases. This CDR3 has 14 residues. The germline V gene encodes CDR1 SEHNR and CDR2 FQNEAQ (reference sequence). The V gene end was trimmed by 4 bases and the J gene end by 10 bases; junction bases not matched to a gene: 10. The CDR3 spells CASSSGLVSSSQYF. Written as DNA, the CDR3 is TGTGCCAGCAGCTCGGGACTAGTTAGTTCCTCGCAGTATTTT.

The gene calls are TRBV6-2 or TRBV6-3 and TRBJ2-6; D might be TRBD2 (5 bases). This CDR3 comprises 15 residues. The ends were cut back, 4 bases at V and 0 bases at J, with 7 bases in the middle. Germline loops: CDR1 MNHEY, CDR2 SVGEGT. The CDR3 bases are TGTGCCAGCAGTTCGGGGAGCTCTGGGGCCAACGTCCTGACTTTC. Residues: CASSSGSSGANVLTF.

In DNA, the CDR3 is TGTGCCAGTAATCAGGACAGAAATGAAAAACTGTTTTTT. Translation: CASNQDRNEKLFF. This rearrangement joins TRBV19 to TRBJ1-4; tentatively, D is TRBD1 (6 bases). Germline values: CDR1 LNHDA, CDR2 SQIVND (reference sequence). CDR3 size: 13 residues. The V end lost 7 bases, the J end lost 5 bases, and 11 bases lay between the germline ends.

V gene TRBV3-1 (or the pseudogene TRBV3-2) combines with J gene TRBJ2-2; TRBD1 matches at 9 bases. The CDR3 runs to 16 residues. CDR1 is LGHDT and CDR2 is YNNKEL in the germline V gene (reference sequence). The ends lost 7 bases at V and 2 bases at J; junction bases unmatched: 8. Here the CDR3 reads CASMRQGGPNTGELFF. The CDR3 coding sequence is TGTGCCAGCATGCGACAGGGGGGGCCTAACACCGGGGAGCTGTTTTTT.

CDR3 amino acids: CASSQGDYTEAFF. In nucleotides, the CDR3 is TGTGCCAGCAGCCAAGGTGACTACACTGAAGCTTTCTTT. The rearrangement uses TRBV3-1 (or the pseudogene TRBV3-2) and TRBJ1-1; D gene uncertain. V lost 1 base and J lost 3, with 6 bases in between. This CDR3 has 13 residues. The germline CDR1 and CDR2 sequences are LGHDT and YNNKEL (reference sequence).

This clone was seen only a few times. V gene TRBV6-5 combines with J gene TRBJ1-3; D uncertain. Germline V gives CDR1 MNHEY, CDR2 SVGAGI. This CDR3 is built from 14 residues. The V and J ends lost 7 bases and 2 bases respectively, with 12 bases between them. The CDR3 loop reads CASTFGEPGNTIYF. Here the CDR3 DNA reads TGTGCCAGCACCTTCGGGGAGCCTGGAAACACCATATATTTT.

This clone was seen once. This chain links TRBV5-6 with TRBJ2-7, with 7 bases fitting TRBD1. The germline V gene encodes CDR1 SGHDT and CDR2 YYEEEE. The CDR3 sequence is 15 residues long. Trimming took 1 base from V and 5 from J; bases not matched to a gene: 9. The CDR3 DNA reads TGTGCCAGCAGCTTGAGGGGGCCAGGGTCGCACGAGCAGTACTTC. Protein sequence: CASSLRGPGSHEQYF.

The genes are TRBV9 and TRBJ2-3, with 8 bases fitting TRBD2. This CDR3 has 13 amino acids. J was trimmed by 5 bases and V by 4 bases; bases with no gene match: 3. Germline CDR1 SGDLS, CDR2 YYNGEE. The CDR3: CASSPSGGDTQYF. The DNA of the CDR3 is TGTGCCAGCAGCCCGAGCGGGGGAGATACGCAGTATTTT.

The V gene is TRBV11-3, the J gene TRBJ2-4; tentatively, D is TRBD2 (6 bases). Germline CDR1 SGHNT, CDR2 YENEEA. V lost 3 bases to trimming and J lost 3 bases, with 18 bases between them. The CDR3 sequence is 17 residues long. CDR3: CASSFSLRELGKNIQYF. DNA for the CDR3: TGTGCCAGCAGCTTCTCGTTACGGGAGCTAGGCAAAAACATTCAGTACTTC.

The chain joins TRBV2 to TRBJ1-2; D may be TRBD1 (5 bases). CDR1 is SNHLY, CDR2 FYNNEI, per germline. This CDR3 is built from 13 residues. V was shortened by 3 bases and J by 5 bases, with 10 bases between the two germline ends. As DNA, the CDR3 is TGTGCCAGCAGTGACAGGGCCTTTTATGGCTACACCTTC. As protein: CASSDRAFYGYTF.

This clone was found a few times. The CDR3 region is CAIMGAANLVAFF. CDR3 in DNA: TGTGCCATTATGGGGGCGGCCAATTTGGTTGCTTTCTTT. This sequence joins TRBV6-1 and TRBJ1-1, with D possibly matching TRBD1 (6 bases). CDR1 and CDR2 from the germline V gene are MNHNS and SASEGT. There are 13 residues in the CDR3. Trimming took 10 bases from V and 11 from J, leaving 23 bases between them.

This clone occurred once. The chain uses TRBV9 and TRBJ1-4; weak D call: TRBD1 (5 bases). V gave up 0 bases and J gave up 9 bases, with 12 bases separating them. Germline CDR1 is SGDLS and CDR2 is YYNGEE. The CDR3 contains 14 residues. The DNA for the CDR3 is TGTGCCAGCAGCGTAGGGACAAGCAGGCAAAAACTGTTTTTT. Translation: CASSVGTSRQKLFF.

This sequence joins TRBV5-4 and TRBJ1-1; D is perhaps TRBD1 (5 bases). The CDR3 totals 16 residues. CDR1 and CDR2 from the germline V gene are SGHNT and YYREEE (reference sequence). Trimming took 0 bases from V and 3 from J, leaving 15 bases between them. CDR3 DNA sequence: TGTGCCAGCAGCTTGGGCACAAGGGGATGGGACACTGAAGCTTTCTTT. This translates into CASSLGTRGWDTEAFF.

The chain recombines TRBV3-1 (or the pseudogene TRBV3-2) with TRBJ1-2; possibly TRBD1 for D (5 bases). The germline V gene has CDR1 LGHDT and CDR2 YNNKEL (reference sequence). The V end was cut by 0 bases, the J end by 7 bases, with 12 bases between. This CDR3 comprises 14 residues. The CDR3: CASSQDRVGGGYTF. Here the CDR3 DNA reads TGTGCCAGCAGCCAAGACAGGGTGGGCGGTGGCTACACCTTC.

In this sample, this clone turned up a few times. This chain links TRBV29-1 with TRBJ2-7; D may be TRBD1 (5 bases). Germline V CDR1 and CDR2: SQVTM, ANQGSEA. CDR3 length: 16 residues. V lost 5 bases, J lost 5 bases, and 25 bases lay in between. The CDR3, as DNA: TGCAGCGTTCGAGGAAGCGTGCAGGGTGCGTTCGACGAGCAGTACTTC. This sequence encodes CSVRGSVQGAFDEQYF.

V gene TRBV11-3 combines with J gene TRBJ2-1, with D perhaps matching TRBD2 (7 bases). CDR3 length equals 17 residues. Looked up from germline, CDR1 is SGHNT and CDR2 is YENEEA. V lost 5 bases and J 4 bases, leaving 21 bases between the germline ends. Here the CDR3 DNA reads TGTGCCAGCAGCCCCTTTTCCCGGGGGGCTCTTTACAATGAGCAGTTCTTC. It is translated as CASSPFSRGALYNEQFF.